These 5 T cell receptor beta chains came from one sample sequenced in a study of PD-1 blockade in classical Hodgkin lymphoma. Every one of the patients relapsed after autologous stem cell transplantation (brentuximab vedotin exposure was variable). Produced via immunoSEQ multiplex PCR; TCRdb's table is partial and in-frame only. The sample consists of nearly 55,000 clones, 81% of them appearing once. The material was peripheral blood mononuclear cells (PBMCs), obtained at baseline. The source of these receptors is a human donor with classical Hodgkin lymphoma.

CDR3 protein: CASSSQGVQDNEKLFF. The CDR3 coding sequence is TGTGCCAGCAGTTCCCAGGGGGTACAGGATAATGAAAAACTGTTTTTT. The chain combines TRBV7-9 with TRBJ1-4; 7 bases map to TRBD1. Germline CDR1 reads SEHNR; CDR2 reads FQNEAQ (reference sequence). Trimming cost V 6 bases and J 4 bases; bases outside gene matches: 11. The CDR3 consists of 16 residues.

The rearrangement links TRBV9 to TRBJ2-2; 7 bases map to TRBD2. With 0 bases clipped from V and 3 bases from J, the junction kept 5 bases outside the gene matches. Germline CDR1 is SGDLS and CDR2 is YYNGEE. This CDR3 is built from 16 residues. This CDR3 reads CASSVAGRADTGELFF. The CDR3 nucleotides are TGTGCCAGCAGCGTAGCTGGGAGGGCGGACACCGGGGAGCTGTTTTTT.

V is TRBV7-9 and J is TRBJ2-7, with D unresolved. Germline V gives CDR1 SEHNR, CDR2 FQNEAQ (reference sequence). The length of the CDR3 is 14 residues. Trimming pared 4 bases from V and 0 bases from J, leaving 10 bases between. As DNA, the CDR3 is TGTGCCAGCAGCTACCGGGCTAGCTCCTACGAGCAGTACTTC. The encoded protein is CASSYRASSYEQYF.

CDR3 amino acids: CASSLPGLAVFEQFF. CDR3 bases: TGTGCCAGCAGTTTGCCGGGACTAGCAGTCTTTGAGCAGTTCTTC. The gene calls are TRBV28 and TRBJ2-1; 9 positions agree with TRBD2. This CDR3 region has 15 residues. Germline CDR1 reads MDHEN; CDR2 reads SYDVKM. J was trimmed by 9 bases and V by 3 bases; bases with no gene match: 9.

The V call is TRBV7-2, the J call TRBJ2-3, with 8 nucleotides matching TRBD2. The length of the CDR3 is 17 residues. J was trimmed by 0 bases and V by 5 bases; bases with no gene match: 10. Per germline, CDR1 SGHTA and CDR2 FQGNSA. In nucleotides, the CDR3 is TGTGCCAGCAGCCCCAGAGTAGCGGGGCTAAGCACAGATACGCAGTATTTT. Residues: CASSPRVAGLSTDTQYF.